Below, 26 T cell receptor beta chains from the same sample are listed, as sequenced in a study of T cells in women clearing cervical HPV infection. Clones were read by immunoSEQ multiplex PCR, and TCRdb kept only the in-frame ones, dropping some. The sample totals roughly 40,000 clones. Sequencing used blood buffy coat. These receptors came from a woman between 18 and 75 years old with a cervical HPV16 infection that either progressed to CIN3+ or cleared (not recorded which).

Remarks on this clone: The read terminates 3 residues before the CDR3 end, so the remaining end is supplied by the germline J gene. The J gene is TRBJ2-5, the V gene TRBV19; weak D call: TRBD1 (6 bases). Germline lookup yields CDR1 LNHDA and CDR2 SQIVND (reference sequence). The CDR3 runs 13 residues. The CDR3 reads CASQGGVGDTQYF. The part of the CDR3 DNA that was read is TGTGCCAGTCAAGGGGGAGTGGGAGATACC. Based on the CDR3 plus reference TRBV19 and TRBJ2-5, the full variable domain is DGGITQSPKYLFRKEGQNVTLSCEQNLNHDAMYWYRQDPGQGLRLIYYSQIVNDFQKGDIAEGYSVSREKKESFPLTVTSAQKNPTAFYLCASQGGVGDTQYFGPGTRLLVL.

Points on this clone: The DNA ends 3 residues before the CDR3 does, and the rest of the CDR3 is filled in from the germline J gene. The rearrangement uses TRBV19 and TRBJ1-5; TRBD1 matches 7 bases. V dropped 7 bases and J dropped 3; count of bases not matched to a gene: 9. This CDR3 has 15 residues. CDR1 is LNHDA and CDR2 is SQIVND in the germline V gene (reference sequence). CDR3 DNA (partial): TGTGCCAGTATCCCCGACAGGGCCTCCAATCAGCCC. Translated, it gives CASIPDRASNQP. The whole CDR3 protein reads CASIPDRASNQPQHF. Supplemented by reference TRBV19 and TRBJ1-5, the full variable domain reads DGGITQSPKYLFRKEGQNVTLSCEQNLNHDAMYWYRQDPGQGLRLIYYSQIVNDFQKGDIAEGYSVSREKKESFPLTVTSAQKNPTAFYLCASIPDRASNQPQHFGDGTRLSIL.

Notes on this clone: The read comes to an end 3 residues before the CDR3 does, leaving the germline J gene to fill in the end. The V and J genes are TRBV7-9 and TRBJ1-2; D may be TRBD1 (6 bases). The CDR3 is 14 residues long. Germline CDR1 is SEHNR and CDR2 is FQNEAQ (reference sequence). The sequenced CDR3 bases are TGTGCCAGCAGCTTCGAACAGGGTAGATCCGAC. Translated, it gives CASSFEQGRSD. The CDR3 as a whole reads CASSFEQGRSDYTF. Drawing the rest from reference TRBV7-9 and TRBJ1-2, the complete variable domain is DTGVSQNPRHKITKRGQNVTFRCDPISEHNRLYWYRQTLGQGPEFLTYFQNEAQLEKSRLLSDRFSAERPKGSFSTLEIQRTEQGDSAMYLCASSFEQGRSDYTFGSGTRLTVV.

Remarks on this clone: The CDR3 is cut off 3 residues early in the read; its end comes from the germline J gene. This chain links TRBV2 with TRBJ2-3; 10 bases are shared with TRBD1. Germline-derived CDR1 and CDR2 are SNHLY and FYNNEI. The CDR3 is 14 amino acids. The CDR3 bases that were read are TGTGCCAGCAGTTCGGGACAGGGGAGTCAGCCG. Its translation: CASSSGQGSQP. Given in full, the CDR3 is CASSSGQGSQPQYF.

Of note for this clone: The read stops 3 residues short of the end of the CDR3; the missing end is completed from the germline J gene. The chain employs TRBV19 and TRBJ1-3; D gene uncertain. Germline CDR1 LNHDA, CDR2 SQIVND (reference sequence). This CDR3 region has 14 residues. The V gene lost 2 bases and the J gene lost 0 bases, with 5 bases spanning the gap. Here the CDR3 reads CASSISFSGNTIYF. The part of the CDR3 DNA that was read is TGTGCCAGTAGTATAAGCTTCTCTGGAAACACC.

With regard to this clone: The read ends 3 residues early relative to the CDR3; the germline J gene fills the gap. The chain employs TRBV30 and TRBJ2-3; 14 bases fit TRBD2. CDR3 length: 16 residues. Germline-derived CDR1 and CDR2 are GTSNPN and SVGIG (reference sequence). V lost 5 bases and J lost 6; bases outside the gene matches: 10. CDR3: CAWAKGLAGAKDTQYF. CDR3 bases read: TGTGCCTGGGCTAAGGGACTAGCGGGAGCCAAGGATACG.

A word on this clone: The read gets to within 3 residues of the CDR3 end, and the germline J gene fills in the rest. The chain links TRBV7-2 to TRBJ2-5; D might be TRBD2 (6 bases). Germline assignment: CDR1 SGHTA and CDR2 FQGNSA. The germline V and J ends were trimmed by 5 bases and 2 bases, with 12 bases remaining between them. This CDR3 spans 14 amino acids. The CDR3 sequence is CASSLGTPQETQYF. Incomplete CDR3 DNA: TGTGCCAGCAGCCTAGGGACTCCGCAAGAGACC.

Notes on this clone: Read data end 3 residues before the CDR3 end; the end is taken from the germline J gene. The J gene is TRBJ2-7, the V gene TRBV29-1, with D possibly being TRBD1 (6 bases). The CDR3 totals 11 residues. V lost 4 bases, J lost 3 bases, and 7 bases lay in between. From germline, CDR1 is SQVTM and CDR2 ANQGSEA. This CDR3 is CSVAGDYEQYF. The CDR3 DNA, read in part, is TGCAGCGTTGCAGGGGACTACGAG.

As concerns this clone: The read comes to an end 3 residues before the CDR3 does, leaving the germline J gene to fill in the end. The V call is TRBV7-9, the J call TRBJ2-2; 7 bases match TRBD1. The V and J ends lost 5 bases and 2 bases, in that order; junction bases with no gene match: 5. The length of the CDR3 is 15 residues. Germline CDR1 is SEHNR and CDR2 is FQNEAQ (reference sequence). The sequenced CDR3 bases are TGTGCCAGCAGCCCGGGGACAGCCAACACCGGGGAG. It codes for CASSPGTANTGE. From start to end, the CDR3 is CASSPGTANTGELFF.

About this clone itself: With the read ending 3 residues before the CDR3 end, the germline J gene is used to fill in that end. The chain recombines TRBV2 with TRBJ1-5, with 11 bases identical to TRBD1. This CDR3 contains 15 residues. Trimming at V came to 5 bases and at J to 7 bases, leaving 7 bases not matched to a gene. CDR1 is SNHLY, CDR2 FYNNEI, per germline. CDR3 region: CASSLRTGGQQPQHF. The CDR3 bases that were read are TGTGCCAGCAGTCTCCGGACAGGGGGCCAGCAGCCC.

Concerning this clone itself: The read halts 3 residues ahead of the CDR3 end, with the missing end drawn from the germline J gene. V is TRBV7-2 and J is TRBJ2-4; 12 bases are a match to TRBD1. The CDR3 is made up of 15 amino acids. Germline V gene lookup returns CDR1 SGHTA and CDR2 FQGNSA. The part of the CDR3 DNA that was read is TGTGCCAGCACCCCGGGACAGGGGGCGAACTATGGT. Residues: CASTPGQGANYG. The whole CDR3 protein reads CASTPGQGANYGQYF.

As concerns this clone: The missing CDR3 end, 3 residues past where the read stops, is filled in from the germline J gene. The J gene is TRBJ1-4, the V gene TRBV28; 10 positions agree with TRBD1. This CDR3 region has 17 residues. V gave up 5 bases and J gave up 4 bases; unmatched junction bases: 10. The germline V gene has CDR1 MDHEN and CDR2 SYDVKM. The CDR3 spells CASSPNDRGLGNEKLFF. CDR3 bases read: TGTGCCAGCAGTCCCAATGACAGGGGGCTTGGTAATGAAAAA.

On this clone: The sequence runs out 3 residues before the end of the CDR3; the remainder is reconstructed from the germline J gene. The genes are TRBV18 and TRBJ1-4; weak D call: TRBD1 (5 bases). There are 14 residues in the CDR3. CDR1 and CDR2 from the germline V gene are KGHSH and LQKENI. The CDR3 sequence: CASSPDFGANVLFF. Partial CDR3 DNA: TGTGCCAGCTCACCCGATTTTGGGGCCAACGTA.

As for this clone: From the germline J gene comes the end of the CDR3, since the read stops 3 residues before it. The J gene is TRBJ2-3, the V gene TRBV27, with 7 bases lining up with TRBD1. CDR3 length: 16 residues. The ends lost 8 bases at V and 4 bases at J; junction bases unmatched: 15. Germline V gene data show CDR1 as MNHEY and CDR2 as SMNVEV (reference sequence). The CDR3 DNA, read in part, is TGTGCCAGCGGATGGTGGCCTTCACAGGGGCCAGATACG. Its protein product is CASGWWPSQGPDT. The full CDR3 is CASGWWPSQGPDTQYF.

On this clone: Sequencing ends 3 residues short of the CDR3 end; the germline J gene provides the rest. The rearrangement uses TRBV7-9 and TRBJ1-4; TRBD1 might be the D (5 bases). Germline V gene data show CDR1 as SEHNR and CDR2 as FQNEAQ (reference sequence). The CDR3 length is 13 residues. The sequenced part of the CDR3 DNA is TGTGCCACCCTTTTGGGGCAGGGTTCGGCA. This codes for CATLLGQGSA. The entire CDR3 is CATLLGQGSALFF.

Worth noting for this clone: The read halts 3 residues ahead of the CDR3 end, with the missing end drawn from the germline J gene. V usage is TRBV20-1 and J usage is TRBJ2-2, with 8 bases that match TRBD2. V lost 6 bases to trimming and J lost 1 base; unmatched junction nucleotides: 7. CDR3 length: 15 residues. CDR1 DFQATT and CDR2 SNEGSKA come from the germline V gene (reference sequence). The CDR3 region is CSAHPAGGNTGELFF. The covered CDR3 bases are TGCAGTGCACACCCGGCGGGGGGGAACACCGGGGAG.

Comment on this clone: The read comes to an end 3 residues before the CDR3 does, leaving the germline J gene to fill in the end. V usage is TRBV7-8 and J usage is TRBJ2-1; D is perhaps TRBD2 (6 bases). V was cut by 0 bases and J by 9 bases, with 15 bases left in between. There are 15 residues in the CDR3. Germline assignment: CDR1 SGHVS and CDR2 FQNEAQ. CDR3 in amino acids: CASSLAGGLEIEQFF. The CDR3 DNA, read in part, is TGTGCCAGCAGCTTAGCGGGGGGTCTGGAAATTGAG.

As for this clone: The read halts 3 residues ahead of the CDR3 end, with the missing end drawn from the germline J gene. This chain uses TRBV2 with TRBJ1-2, with TRBD1 identical over 10 bases. The CDR3 runs to 16 residues. Germline V CDR1 and CDR2: SNHLY, FYNNEI. This CDR3 reads CASSDGQGVTYNDYTF. The DNA read from the CDR3 is TGTGCCAGCAGTGACGGACAGGGGGTTACCTACAATGAC.

A note on this clone: Read coverage stops 3 residues before the CDR3 terminus; the germline J gene supplies the remainder. The gene calls are TRBV30 and TRBJ2-2, with TRBD1 matching 8 bases. CDR1 and CDR2 (germline): GTSNPN, SVGIG (reference sequence). This CDR3 is built from 17 residues. The CDR3 bases that were read are TGTGCCTACGAACCCGGGGCAGGGGGCTCTGGGGCCAACGTG. Translating it yields CAYEPGAGGSGANV. The full CDR3 reads CAYEPGAGGSGANVLFF.

Turning to this clone: The read ends 3 residues shy of where the CDR3 ends; the end is completed using the germline J gene. J is TRBJ2-5 and V is TRBV25-1, with D possibly matching TRBD1 (6 bases). Deletions cut 3 bases from V and 1 base from J, with 9 bases between. Germline loops: CDR1 MGHDK, CDR2 SYGVNS. There are 14 residues in the CDR3. Partial CDR3 DNA: TGTGCCAGCAGTGACAGGGGATCCCAAGAGACC. It yields the protein CASSDRGSQET. The full CDR3 reads CASSDRGSQETQYF.

A word on this clone: Read sequence stops 3 residues before the CDR3 end, and the germline J gene provides the missing end. V usage is TRBV28 and J usage is TRBJ2-1; the D gene is possibly TRBD1 (6 bases). Trimming pared 4 bases from V and 6 bases from J, leaving 16 bases between. Germline V lookup: CDR1 MDHEN, CDR2 SYDVKM. The CDR3 has 15 residues. CDR3 DNA (partial): TGTGCCAGCAGTTCCCGGACAGACAATAGCAATGAG. Translating gives CASSSRTDNSNE. The whole CDR3 is CASSSRTDNSNEQFF.

About this clone itself: Additional DNA sequences in this sample encode the identical CDR3. The chain's CDR3 is CASSNRTGTIYF. CDR3 DNA, as far as it was read: TGTGCCAGCAGCAACAGGACAGGGACG. The chain carries TRBV5-5 and TRBJ1-3, with TRBD1 matching over 8 bases. The DNA ends 3 residues before the CDR3 does, and the rest of the CDR3 is filled in from the germline J gene. Germline V CDR1 and CDR2: SGHKS, YYEKEE (reference sequence). The CDR3 runs 12 residues. The entire variable domain, with the rest obtained from reference TRBV5-5 and TRBJ1-3, is as follows: DAGVTQSPTHLIKTRGQQVTLRCSPISGHKSVSWYQQVLGQGPQFIFQYYEKEERGRGNFPDRFSARQFPNYSSELNVNALLLGDSALYLCASSNRTGTIYFGEGSWLTVV.

Points on this clone: At one end, the junction sequence differs from germline, possibly due to a read error. Read coverage stops 3 residues before the CDR3 terminus; the germline J gene supplies the remainder. The chain combines TRBV7-7 with TRBJ2-5; 7 bases are shared with TRBD1. Per germline, CDR1 SSHAT and CDR2 FNYEAQ (reference sequence). This CDR3 region has 14 residues. CDR3 sequence: CASSPTGDGETQYF. Incomplete CDR3 DNA: TGTGCTAGCAGCCCTACAGGGGATGGAGAGACC.

Comment on this clone: The read gets to within 3 residues of the CDR3 end, and the germline J gene fills in the rest. This chain joins TRBV10-3 and TRBJ1-3; no clear D gene. The CDR3 runs to 15 residues. Trimming cost V 0 bases and J 1 base, with 7 bases left between them. Germline loops: CDR1 ENHRY, CDR2 SYGVKD. The part of the CDR3 DNA that was read is TGTGCCATCAGTGAGTCGACTGGTTCTGGAAACACC. Protein: CAISESTGSGNT. The complete CDR3 protein is CAISESTGSGNTIYF.

In regard to this clone: The CDR3 goes on 3 residues after the read ends, and that part is filled in from the germline J gene. V usage is TRBV5-1 and J usage is TRBJ1-3; D unresolved. This CDR3 is built from 14 residues. Germline-derived CDR1 and CDR2 are SGHRS and YFSETQ. V lost 0 bases to trimming and J lost 1 base, with 5 bases between them. CDR3 DNA (partial): TGCGCCAGCAGCTTGGACAGATCTGGAAACACC. Residues: CASSLDRSGNT. The full CDR3 protein reads CASSLDRSGNTIYF.

The covered CDR3 bases are TGTGCCAGCAGTCTCAACTATAATCAGAACACTGAA. This sequence encodes CASSLNYNQNTE. The full-length CDR3 reads as CASSLNYNQNTEAFF. V gene TRBV12-3 or TRBV12-4 combines with J gene TRBJ1-1; D is uncertain. The read falls 3 residues short of the CDR3 end, and the missing part is taken from the germline J gene. CDR3 length equals 15 residues. Trimming cost V 5 bases and J 1 base, with 14 bases left between them.